These 29 T cell receptor beta chains came from one sample sequenced in a study of T cell repertoires in ileal Crohn's disease. TCRdb keeps only in-frame clones here, not all; method: immunoSEQ multiplex PCR. The repertoire holds roughly 4,200 clones, with under 80% as singletons. The time point here: inflamed ileum from the surgical specimen. Sequenced input: ileal tissue. These receptors were collected from an adult with Crohn's disease.

The chain uses TRBV29-1 and TRBJ2-5; D gene unclear. V was trimmed by 4 bases and J by 4 bases, leaving 10 bases between them. The length of the CDR3 is 12 residues. The germline V gene encodes CDR1 SQVTM and CDR2 ANQGSEA. The CDR3 protein is CSVVIGGETQYF. Written as DNA, the CDR3 is TGCAGCGTTGTAATAGGTGGAGAGACCCAGTACTTC. Combining the CDR3 with reference TRBV29-1 and TRBJ2-5 gives the whole variable domain SAVISQKPSRDICQRGTSLTIQCQVDSQVTMMFWYRQQPGQSLTLIATANQGSEATYESGFVIDKFPISRPNLTFSTLTVSNMSPEDSSIYLCSVVIGGETQYFGPGTRLLVL.

J is TRBJ2-1 and V is TRBV7-2, with a weak D call TRBD2 (6 bases). The CDR3 contains 15 residues. V was cut by 2 bases and J by 0 bases, with 8 bases left in between. Per germline, CDR1 SGHTA and CDR2 FQGNSA. CDR3 nucleotide sequence: TGTGCCAGCAGCTTAACGGGAGTCTCCTACAATGAGCAGTTCTTC. Translation: CASSLTGVSYNEQFF.

This clone was seen a handful of times. This chain links TRBV15 with TRBJ1-5; unclear D gene. The CDR3 totals 14 residues. The V end lost 7 bases, the J end lost 0 bases, and 10 bases lay between the germline ends. Germline V CDR1 and CDR2: LNHNV, YYDKDF (reference sequence). The CDR3 protein is CATKEQHSNQPQHF. The CDR3 DNA sequence: TGTGCCACCAAGGAACAGCATAGCAATCAGCCCCAGCATTTT.

This clone appeared a single time. The genes are TRBV2 and TRBJ2-6; tentatively, D is TRBD2 (5 bases). Germline lookup yields CDR1 SNHLY and CDR2 FYNNEI. CDR3 length: 15 residues. Trimming cost V 6 bases and J 0 bases, with 9 bases left between them. The CDR3 coding sequence is TGTGCCAGCAGGGCGGGTTTCTCTGGGGCCAACGTCCTGACTTTC. Translation: CASRAGFSGANVLTF.

The chain uses TRBV5-1 and TRBJ2-7; no firm D call. The V gene lost 4 bases and the J gene lost 2 bases, with 7 bases spanning the gap. Germline V gene lookup returns CDR1 SGHRS and CDR2 YFSETQ. The CDR3 consists of 12 residues. The CDR3 spells CASSPGTYEQYF. The CDR3 DNA reads TGCGCCAGCAGCCCCGGAACCTACGAGCAGTACTTC.

This chain connects TRBV23-1 to TRBJ2-2; maybe TRBD2 (6 bases). TRBV23-1 qualifies as an ORF whose function is uncertain. The CDR3 sequence is 15 residues long. With 1 base removed from V and 6 bases from J, the gap between germline ends came to 12 bases. The CDR3, as DNA: TGCGCCAGCAGTCAATTGCCGAGGAGGGCCGGGGAGCTGTTTTTT. Protein sequence: CASSQLPRRAGELFF.

The chain uses TRBV19 and TRBJ1-1; D may be TRBD1 (6 bases). V was clipped by 5 bases and J by 5 bases, with 15 bases between them. There are 14 residues in the CDR3. Germline CDR1 LNHDA, CDR2 SQIVND (reference sequence). Here the CDR3 reads CASSPGGAMTEAFF. The CDR3 DNA is TGTGCCAGTAGTCCCGGGGGGGCGATGACTGAAGCTTTCTTT.

The chain is built from TRBV6-5 and TRBJ1-1, with 8 bases fitting TRBD1. The germline gives CDR1 MNHEY, CDR2 SVGAGI. The V and J ends lost 0 bases and 10 bases, in that order; junction bases with no gene match: 13. This CDR3 has 16 residues. In nucleotides, the CDR3 is TGTGCCAGCAGTTACTCGAATCAAATACAGGGGGAAGGAGCTTTCTTT. Encoded protein: CASSYSNQIQGEGAFF.

The rearrangement uses TRBV5-1 and TRBJ1-4; D unresolved. CDR1 SGHRS and CDR2 YFSETQ come from the germline V gene. This CDR3 contains 14 residues. Trimming shortened V by 2 bases and J by 6 bases, and 11 bases separated the two germline ends. The CDR3 loop is CASSFGPADEKLFF. DNA of the CDR3: TGCGCCAGCAGCTTCGGTCCCGCCGATGAAAAACTGTTTTTT.

The table lists this clone with a few counts. The V gene is TRBV2, the J gene TRBJ2-2; 11 positions match TRBD2. The germline V gene encodes CDR1 SNHLY and CDR2 FYNNEI. Losses at the gene ends were 6 bases for V and 4 bases for J; bases not matched to a gene: 4. This CDR3 comprises 15 residues. The CDR3 bases are TGTGCCAGCAGGAGACTAGCGGGGATCACCGGGGAGCTGTTTTTT. Its protein is CASRRLAGITGELFF. Using reference TRBV2 and TRBJ2-2 for the parts outside the CDR3, the full variable domain is EPEVTQTPSHQVTQMGQEVILRCVPISNHLYFYWYRQILGQKVEFLVSFYNNEISEKSEIFDDQFSVERPDGSNFTLKIRSTKLEDSAMYFCASRRLAGITGELFFGEGSRLTVL.

The chain links TRBV7-2 to TRBJ1-1; D remains ambiguous. CDR3 length: 14 residues. In germline, CDR1 is SGHTA, CDR2 FQGNSA. V lost 1 base to trimming and J lost 0 bases, with 6 bases between them. The CDR3, as DNA: TGTGCCAGCAGCTTAGGTCAGGTGAACACTGAAGCTTTCTTT. This encodes CASSLGQVNTEAFF.

The rearrangement uses TRBV27 and TRBJ2-6; 9 bases match TRBD2. V dropped 6 bases and J dropped 0; count of bases not matched to a gene: 3. In germline, CDR1 is MNHEY, CDR2 SMNVEV (reference sequence). The CDR3 loop spans 16 amino acids. The CDR3 DNA reads as TGTGCCAGCAGCGCAGCGGGGGGCTCTGGGGCCAACGTCCTGACTTTC. Residues: CASSAAGGSGANVLTF.

This sequence joins TRBV28 and TRBJ2-2, with a weak D call TRBD1 (6 bases). The CDR3 spans 20 residues. Germline V gene sequence: CDR1 MDHEN, CDR2 SYDVKM. V was trimmed by 2 bases and J by 3 bases, leaving 25 bases between them. The CDR3, as DNA: TGTGCCAGCAGTTTAGTGCGGACTGACAGGACACTCCATTACACCGGGGAGCTGTTTTTT. Translating gives CASSLVRTDRTLHYTGELFF.

The CDR3 bases are TGTGCCAGCAGCTTGGTCTCGGCTCTTGGAAACACCATATATTTT. It codes for CASSLVSALGNTIYF. This chain joins TRBV5-6 and TRBJ1-3; D gene unclear. The CDR3 runs to 15 residues. Germline CDR1 SGHDT, CDR2 YYEEEE. V was clipped by 0 bases and J by 3 bases, with 10 bases between them.

The V and J genes are TRBV9 and TRBJ2-3; TRBD2 matches at 10 bases. V shed 7 bases, J shed 4 bases, and the junction held 6 bases outside the gene matches. The CDR3 runs to 14 residues. Germline-derived CDR1 and CDR2 are SGDLS and YYNGEE. CDR3: CASDSGGWSDTQYF. The CDR3 bases are TGTGCCAGCGATAGCGGGGGGTGGTCAGATACGCAGTATTTT. The whole variable domain, remainder taken from reference TRBV9 and TRBJ2-3, is DSGVTQTPKHLITATGQRVTLRCSPRSGDLSVYWYQQSLDQGLQFLIQYYNGEERAKGNILERFSAQQFPDLHSELNLSSLELGDSALYFCASDSGGWSDTQYFGPGTRLTVL.

This clone turned up a few times. The V and J genes are TRBV7-9 and TRBJ1-5; tentative D call: TRBD1 (6 bases). Trimming pared 1 base from V and 0 bases from J, leaving 10 bases between. The CDR3 sequence is 16 residues long. CDR1 SEHNR and CDR2 FQNEAQ come from the germline V gene (reference sequence). CDR3 DNA sequence: TGTGCCAGCAGCTTAGGGGGGGCCCTTAGCAATCAGCCCCAGCATTTT. Translation: CASSLGGALSNQPQHF.

This clone was counted between two and nine times. V usage is TRBV28 and J usage is TRBJ2-7, with 7 bases matching TRBD1. From germline, CDR1 is MDHEN and CDR2 SYDVKM. V lost 1 base to trimming and J lost 0 bases; unmatched junction nucleotides: 3. This CDR3 comprises 15 residues. In nucleotides, the CDR3 is TGTGCCAGCAGTTTATATGGGACAGCCTCCTACGAGCAGTACTTC. Protein: CASSLYGTASYEQYF.

The chain combines TRBV27 with TRBJ2-7; no firm D call. Trimming cost V 3 bases and J 6 bases, with 15 bases left between them. This CDR3 is 14 amino acids long. Germline-derived CDR1 and CDR2 are MNHEY and SMNVEV (reference sequence). CDR3 DNA: TGTGCCAGCAGTTTCCGGTCAAGGGTTGGCGAGCAGTACTTC. This translates into CASSFRSRVGEQYF.

This clone was seen once. The chain uses TRBV5-4 and TRBJ1-6; 7 bases are a match to TRBD1. Per germline, CDR1 SGHNT and CDR2 YYREEE (reference sequence). With V trimmed by 4 bases and J by 8 bases, 12 bases remained unmatched. The CDR3 has 16 residues. CDR3 DNA: TGTGCCAGCAGCCAGGGGGGGGCGCAGACGTATTCACCCCTCCACTTT. Its translation: CASSQGGAQTYSPLHF.

This sequence joins TRBV5-1 and TRBJ2-7; D is perhaps TRBD1 (5 bases). Germline CDR1 and CDR2: SGHRS and YFSETQ. The V and J ends lost 6 bases and 0 bases respectively, with 16 bases between them. The CDR3 is 15 residues long. The CDR3 reads CASTQAVGASYEQYF. CDR3 bases: TGCGCCAGCACCCAGGCAGTAGGGGCCTCCTACGAGCAGTACTTC.

This rearrangement joins TRBV2 to TRBJ1-5; TRBD1 might be the D (5 bases). V gave up 2 bases and J gave up 0 bases, with 11 bases separating them. Germline V gives CDR1 SNHLY, CDR2 FYNNEI. The length of the CDR3 is 16 residues. The CDR3 loop is CASSERGGDSNQPQHF. DNA for the CDR3: TGTGCCAGCAGTGAACGCGGGGGGGATAGCAATCAGCCCCAGCATTTT.

This clone has a handful of counts. The chain recombines TRBV27 with TRBJ1-4; D unresolved. The CDR3 consists of 13 residues. Germline lookup yields CDR1 MNHEY and CDR2 SMNVEV (reference sequence). V shed 5 bases and J shed 8 bases, with 12 bases lying between them. CDR3 amino acids: CASSHRVGEKLFF. The CDR3 DNA is TGTGCCAGCAGTCATAGGGTAGGGGAAAAACTGTTTTTT.

This chain connects TRBV23-1 to TRBJ1-4; 9 nucleotides agree with TRBD1. TRBV23-1 is reported as an ORF; its role is uncertain. This CDR3 comprises 16 residues. Trimming removed 3 bases from V and 7 bases from J; junction bases left unmatched: 9. In DNA form, the CDR3 reads TGCGCCAGCAGTCACCCCCCCCCGGACAGGGGTGAAAAACTGTTTTTT. This sequence encodes CASSHPPPDRGEKLFF.

The V call is TRBV6-5, the J call TRBJ2-7; D remains unclear. Germline-derived CDR1 and CDR2 are MNHEY and SVGAGI. The CDR3 runs 13 residues. V lost 3 bases to trimming and J lost 4 bases, with 10 bases between them. This CDR3 reads CASSYGDKYEQYF. The CDR3 DNA sequence: TGTGCCAGCAGTTATGGAGATAAGTACGAGCAGTACTTC.

The rearrangement links TRBV4-1 to TRBJ2-5; D is unclear. CDR3 size: 13 residues. The V and J ends lost 3 bases and 5 bases respectively, with 10 bases between them. Germline V gene lookup returns CDR1 MGHRA and CDR2 YSYEKL. CDR3 amino acids: CASSHLFEETQYF. The CDR3 DNA reads as TGCGCCAGCAGCCATCTTTTTGAGGAGACCCAGTACTTC.

This clone has more than one count but fewer than ten. The chain joins TRBV11-3 to TRBJ2-1, with D perhaps matching TRBD1 (5 bases). This CDR3 has 16 amino acids. The V end was cut by 1 base, the J end by 4 bases, with 14 bases between. Germline lookup yields CDR1 SGHNT and CDR2 YENEEA. This chain's CDR3 is CASSLGDLGPYNEQFF. CDR3 bases: TGTGCCAGCAGCTTAGGTGATCTGGGGCCGTACAATGAGCAGTTCTTC.

The rearrangement links TRBV9 to TRBJ2-3; TRBD2 might be the D (6 bases). The ends were cut back, 0 bases at V and 1 base at J, with 9 bases in the middle. Germline V gives CDR1 SGDLS, CDR2 YYNGEE. The CDR3 length is 15 residues. The CDR3, as DNA: TGTGCCAGCAGCGTAGCCAGCGGGCGCACAGATACGCAGTATTTT. This sequence encodes CASSVASGRTDTQYF. The full variable domain, completed using reference TRBV9 and TRBJ2-3, is DSGVTQTPKHLITATGQRVTLRCSPRSGDLSVYWYQQSLDQGLQFLIQYYNGEERAKGNILERFSAQQFPDLHSELNLSSLELGDSALYFCASSVASGRTDTQYFGPGTRLTVL.

There are a few counts of this clone. Within the sample, other DNA sequences also encode this same CDR3. The chain carries TRBV5-1 and TRBJ2-7, with 16 bases identical to TRBD2. The CDR3 totals 15 residues. Trimming took 4 bases from V and 6 from J; bases not matched to a gene: 4. Germline V gives CDR1 SGHRS, CDR2 YFSETQ. The CDR3 region is CASSRGLAGGLEQYF. The CDR3 bases are TGCGCCAGCAGCCGGGGACTAGCGGGGGGGCTCGAGCAGTACTTC. Combining the CDR3 with reference TRBV5-1 and TRBJ2-7 gives the whole variable domain KAGVTQTPRYLIKTRGQQVTLSCSPISGHRSVSWYQQTPGQGLQFLFEYFSETQRNKGNFPGRFSGRQFSNSRSEMNVSTLELGDSALYLCASSRGLAGGLEQYFGPGTRLTVT.

V usage is TRBV21-1 and J usage is TRBJ1-5; the D call of TRBD1 is as the table states it, not checked on the DNA. TRBV21-1 is described as a pseudogene. The CDR3 is made up of 17 amino acids. CDR3 DNA sequence: TGTGCCAGCAGCAAACAGGGACAGGACTATAGCAATCAGCCCCAGCATTTT. It translates to CASSKQGQDYSNQPQHF.